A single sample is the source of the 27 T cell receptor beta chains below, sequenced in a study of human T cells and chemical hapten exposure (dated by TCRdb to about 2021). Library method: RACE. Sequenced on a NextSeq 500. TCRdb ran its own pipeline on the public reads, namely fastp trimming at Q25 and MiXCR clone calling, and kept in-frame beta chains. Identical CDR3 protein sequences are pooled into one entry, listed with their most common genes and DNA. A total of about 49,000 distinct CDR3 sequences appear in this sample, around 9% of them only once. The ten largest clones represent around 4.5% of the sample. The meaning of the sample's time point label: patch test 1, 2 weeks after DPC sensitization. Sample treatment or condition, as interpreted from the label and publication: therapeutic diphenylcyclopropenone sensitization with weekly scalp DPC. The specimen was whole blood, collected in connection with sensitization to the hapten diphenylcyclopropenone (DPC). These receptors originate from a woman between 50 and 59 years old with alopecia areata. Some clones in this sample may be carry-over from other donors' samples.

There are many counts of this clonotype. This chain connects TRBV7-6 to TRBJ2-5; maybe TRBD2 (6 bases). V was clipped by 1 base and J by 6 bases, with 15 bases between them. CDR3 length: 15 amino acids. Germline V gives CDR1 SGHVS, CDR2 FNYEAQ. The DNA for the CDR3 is TGTGCCAGCAGCTTAGGACTAGGTCGGGGGAAGACCCAGTACTTC. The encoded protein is CASSLGLGRGKTQYF.

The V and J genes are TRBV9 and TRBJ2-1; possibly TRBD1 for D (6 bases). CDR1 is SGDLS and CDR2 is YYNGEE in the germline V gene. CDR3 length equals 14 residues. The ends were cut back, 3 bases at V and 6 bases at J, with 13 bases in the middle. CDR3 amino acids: CASSAGTRINEQFF. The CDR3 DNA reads TGTGCCAGCAGCGCCGGGACACGGATCAATGAGCAGTTCTTC. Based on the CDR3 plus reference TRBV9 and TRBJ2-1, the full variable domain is DSGVTQTPKHLITATGQRVTLRCSPRSGDLSVYWYQQSLDQGLQFLIQYYNGEERAKGNILERFSAQQFPDLHSELNLSSLELGDSALYFCASSAGTRINEQFFGPGTRLTVL.

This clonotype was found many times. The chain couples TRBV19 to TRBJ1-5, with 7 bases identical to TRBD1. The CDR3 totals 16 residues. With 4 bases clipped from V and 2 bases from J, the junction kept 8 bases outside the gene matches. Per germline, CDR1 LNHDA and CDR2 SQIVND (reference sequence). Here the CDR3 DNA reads TGTGCCAGTAGTAGGAGACAGGGTACGGGCAATCAGCCCCAGCATTTT. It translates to CASSRRQGTGNQPQHF.

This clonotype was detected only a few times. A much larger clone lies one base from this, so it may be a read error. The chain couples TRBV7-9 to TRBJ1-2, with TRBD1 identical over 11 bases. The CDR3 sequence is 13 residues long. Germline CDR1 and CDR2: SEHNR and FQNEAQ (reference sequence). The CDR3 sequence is CASSSDRGLGHTF. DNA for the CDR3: TGTGCCAGCAGCTCGGACAGGGGGCTTGGCCACACCTTC.

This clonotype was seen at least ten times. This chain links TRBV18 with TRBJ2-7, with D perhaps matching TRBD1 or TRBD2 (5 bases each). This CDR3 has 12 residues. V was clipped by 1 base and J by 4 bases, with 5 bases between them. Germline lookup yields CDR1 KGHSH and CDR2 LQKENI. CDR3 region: CASSPRGYEQYF. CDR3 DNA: TGTGCCAGCTCACCACGGGGGTACGAGCAGTACTTC.

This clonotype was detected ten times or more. Here the CDR3 DNA reads TGTGCCAGCAGCCTCAGCGGGGTCTTCACAGATACGCAGTATTTT. Translating gives CASSLSGVFTDTQYF. The rearrangement uses TRBV7-8 and TRBJ2-3; 7 bases map to TRBD2. CDR3 size: 15 residues. Per the germline V gene, CDR1 is SGHVS and CDR2 is FQNEAQ. The J segment lost 2 bases and the V segment lost 5 bases, leaving 7 bases of the junction unmatched.

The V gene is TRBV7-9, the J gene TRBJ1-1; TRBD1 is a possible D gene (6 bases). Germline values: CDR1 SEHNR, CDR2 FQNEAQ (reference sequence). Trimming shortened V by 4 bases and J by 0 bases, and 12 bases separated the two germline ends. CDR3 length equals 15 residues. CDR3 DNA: TGTGCCAGCAGCTCACCGACAGGCATGAACACTGAAGCTTTCTTT. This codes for CASSSPTGMNTEAFF.

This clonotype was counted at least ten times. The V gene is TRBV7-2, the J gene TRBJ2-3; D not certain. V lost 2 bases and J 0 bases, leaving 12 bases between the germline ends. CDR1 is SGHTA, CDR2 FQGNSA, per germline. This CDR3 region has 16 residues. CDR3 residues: CASSLFWRSSTDTQYF. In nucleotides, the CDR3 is TGTGCCAGCAGCTTATTTTGGCGCAGCAGCACAGATACGCAGTATTTT.

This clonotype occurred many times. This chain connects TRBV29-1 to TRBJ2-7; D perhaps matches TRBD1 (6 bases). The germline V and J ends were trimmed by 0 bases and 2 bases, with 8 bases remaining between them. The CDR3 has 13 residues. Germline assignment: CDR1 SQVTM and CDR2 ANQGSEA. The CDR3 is CSVEDQGTYEQYF. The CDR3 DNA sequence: TGCAGCGTTGAAGACCAGGGGACCTACGAGCAGTACTTC.

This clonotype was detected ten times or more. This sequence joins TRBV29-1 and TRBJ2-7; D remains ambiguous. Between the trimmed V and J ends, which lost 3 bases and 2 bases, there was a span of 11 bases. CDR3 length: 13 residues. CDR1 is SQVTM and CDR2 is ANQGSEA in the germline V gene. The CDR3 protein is CSVDSGAPYEQYF. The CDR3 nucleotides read TGCAGCGTTGATTCTGGTGCCCCCTACGAGCAGTACTTC.

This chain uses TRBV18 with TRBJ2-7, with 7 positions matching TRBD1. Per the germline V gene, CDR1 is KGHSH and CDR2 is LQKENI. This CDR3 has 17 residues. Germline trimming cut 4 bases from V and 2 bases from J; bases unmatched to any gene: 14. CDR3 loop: CASSQPGQSQATYEQYF. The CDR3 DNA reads TGTGCCAGCTCACAACCGGGACAGTCCCAAGCTACCTACGAGCAGTACTTC.

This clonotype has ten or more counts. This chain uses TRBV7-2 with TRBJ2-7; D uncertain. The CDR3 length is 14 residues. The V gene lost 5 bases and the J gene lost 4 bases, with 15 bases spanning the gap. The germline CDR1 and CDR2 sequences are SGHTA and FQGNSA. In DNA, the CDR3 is TGTGCCAGCAGCCAGAGGTCGGAACGATACGAGCAGTACTTC. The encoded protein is CASSQRSERYEQYF.

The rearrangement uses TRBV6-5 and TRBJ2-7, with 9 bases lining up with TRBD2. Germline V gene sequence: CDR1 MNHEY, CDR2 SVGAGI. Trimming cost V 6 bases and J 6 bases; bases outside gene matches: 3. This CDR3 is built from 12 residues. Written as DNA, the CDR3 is TGTGCCAGCAGAGAACTAGCGGGCGAGCAGTACTTC. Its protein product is CASRELAGEQYF.

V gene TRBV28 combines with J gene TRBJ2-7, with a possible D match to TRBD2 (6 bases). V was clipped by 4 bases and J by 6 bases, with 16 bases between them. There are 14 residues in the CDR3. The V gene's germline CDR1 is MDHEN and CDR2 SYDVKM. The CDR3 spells CASSYTGTPLEQYF. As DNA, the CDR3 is TGTGCCAGCAGTTATACCGGGACTCCCCTCGAGCAGTACTTC.

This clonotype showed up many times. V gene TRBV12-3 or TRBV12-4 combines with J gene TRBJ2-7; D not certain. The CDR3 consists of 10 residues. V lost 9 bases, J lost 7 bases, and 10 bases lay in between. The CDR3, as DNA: TGTGCCAGTGGGTCTCGGGAGCAGTACTTC. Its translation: CASGSREQYF.

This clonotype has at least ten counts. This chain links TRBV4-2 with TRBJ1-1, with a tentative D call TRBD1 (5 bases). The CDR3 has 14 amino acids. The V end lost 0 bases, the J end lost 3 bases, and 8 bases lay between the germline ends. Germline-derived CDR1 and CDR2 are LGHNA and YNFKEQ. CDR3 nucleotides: TGTGCCAGCAGCCAAGATTGGGGGGACACTGAAGCTTTCTTT. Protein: CASSQDWGDTEAFF.

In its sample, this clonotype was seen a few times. The CDR3 DNA follows: TGCAGTGCTAGAGATCCCGCTAGCGGGAGTATCGCAGATACGCAGTATTTT. Translating it yields CSARDPASGSIADTQYF. J is TRBJ2-3 and V is TRBV20-1, with TRBD2 identical over 10 bases. The CDR3 contains 17 residues. Unmatched junction bases numbered 10, after V lost 0 bases and J lost 4 bases. Per the germline V gene, CDR1 is DFQATT and CDR2 is SNEGSKA (reference sequence).

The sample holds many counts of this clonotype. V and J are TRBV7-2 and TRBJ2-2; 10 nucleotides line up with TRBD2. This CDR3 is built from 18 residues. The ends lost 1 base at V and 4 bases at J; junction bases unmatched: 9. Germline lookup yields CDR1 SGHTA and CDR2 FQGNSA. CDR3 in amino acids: CASSLVLAGAFGTGELFF. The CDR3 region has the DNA TGTGCCAGCAGCTTAGTGCTAGCGGGAGCTTTCGGCACCGGGGAGCTGTTTTTT.

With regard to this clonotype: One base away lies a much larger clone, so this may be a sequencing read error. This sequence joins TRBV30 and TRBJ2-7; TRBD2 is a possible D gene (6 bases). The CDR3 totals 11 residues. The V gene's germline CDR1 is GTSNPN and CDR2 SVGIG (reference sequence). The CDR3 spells CARSASDEQYF. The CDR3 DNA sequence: TGTGCCCGGAGTGCTAGCGACGAGCAGTACTTC.

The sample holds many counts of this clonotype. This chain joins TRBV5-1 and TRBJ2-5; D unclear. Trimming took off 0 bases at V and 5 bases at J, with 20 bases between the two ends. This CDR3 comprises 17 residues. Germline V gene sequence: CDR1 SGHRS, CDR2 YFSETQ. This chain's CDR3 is CASSLVFGRQASETQYF. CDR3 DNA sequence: TGCGCCAGCAGCTTGGTTTTCGGGCGGCAGGCCTCGGAGACCCAGTACTTC. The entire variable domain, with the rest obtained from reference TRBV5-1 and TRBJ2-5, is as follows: KAGVTQTPRYLIKTRGQQVTLSCSPISGHRSVSWYQQTPGQGLQFLFEYFSETQRNKGNFPGRFSGRQFSNSRSEMNVSTLELGDSALYLCASSLVFGRQASETQYFGPGTRLLVL.

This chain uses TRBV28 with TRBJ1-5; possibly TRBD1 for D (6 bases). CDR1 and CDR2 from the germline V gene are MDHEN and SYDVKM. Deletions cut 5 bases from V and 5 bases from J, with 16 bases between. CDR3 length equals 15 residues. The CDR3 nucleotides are TGTGCCAGCAGTGAGGGGGACCGGGAGCATCAGCCCCAGCATTTT. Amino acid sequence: CASSEGDREHQPQHF.

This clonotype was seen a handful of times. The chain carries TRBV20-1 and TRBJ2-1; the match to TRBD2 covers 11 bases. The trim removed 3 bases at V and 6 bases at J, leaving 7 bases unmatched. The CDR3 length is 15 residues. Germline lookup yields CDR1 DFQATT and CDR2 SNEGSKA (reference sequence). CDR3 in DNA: TGCAGTGCTAGTACGACTAGCGGGAAGATCAATGAGCAGTTCTTC. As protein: CSASTTSGKINEQFF.

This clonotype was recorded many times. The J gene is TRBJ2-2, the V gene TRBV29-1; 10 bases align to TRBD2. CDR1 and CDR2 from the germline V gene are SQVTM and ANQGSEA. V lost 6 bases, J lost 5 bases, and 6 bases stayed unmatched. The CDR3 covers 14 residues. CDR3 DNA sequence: TGCAGCGTCGACTCTAGCGGGAGAACCGGGGAGCTGTTTTTT. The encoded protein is CSVDSSGRTGELFF.

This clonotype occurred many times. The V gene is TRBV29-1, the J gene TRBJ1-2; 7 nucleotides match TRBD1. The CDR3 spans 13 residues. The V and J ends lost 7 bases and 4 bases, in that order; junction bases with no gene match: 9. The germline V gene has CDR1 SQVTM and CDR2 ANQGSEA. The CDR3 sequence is CSAARQGGYGYTF. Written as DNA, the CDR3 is TGCAGCGCCGCCCGACAGGGTGGCTATGGCTACACCTTC.

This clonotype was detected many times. CDR3 coding DNA: TGTGCCAGCAGCCCTCGACAGGGAAGCTACGAGCAGTACTTC. This codes for CASSPRQGSYEQYF. The J gene is TRBJ2-7, the V gene TRBV13, with 7 bases identical to TRBD1. Germline-derived CDR1 and CDR2 are PRHDT and FYEKMQ (reference sequence). The trim removed 5 bases at V and 3 bases at J, leaving 7 bases unmatched. The CDR3 contains 14 residues.

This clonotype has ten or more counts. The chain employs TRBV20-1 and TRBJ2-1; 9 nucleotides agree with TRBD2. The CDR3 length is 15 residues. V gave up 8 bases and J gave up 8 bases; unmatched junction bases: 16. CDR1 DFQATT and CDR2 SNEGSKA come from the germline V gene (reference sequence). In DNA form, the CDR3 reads TGCAGTCTCGATAGCGGGAGTTATTTGGTCGATGAGCAGTTCTTC. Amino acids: CSLDSGSYLVDEQFF.

CDR3: CASSLGSLGSPLHF. CDR3 DNA: TGTGCCAGCAGCCTCGGATCCTTGGGGTCACCCCTCCACTTT. This chain uses TRBV6-5 with TRBJ1-6; D unclear. Looked up from germline, CDR1 is MNHEY and CDR2 is SVGAGI. This CDR3 has 14 residues. V lost 6 bases, J lost 10 bases, and 16 bases lay in between.